This is a list of T cell receptor beta chains from one sample in a study of T cell responses to AZD1222 COVID-19 vaccine. TCRdb keeps only in-frame clones here, not all; method: immunoSEQ multiplex PCR. Of 140,000 or so clones in the sample, more than 70% were seen once. The sample here was peripheral blood, taken 28 days after the second AZD1222 dose. The receptors shown here come from an adult who received the AZD1222 COVID-19 vaccine. Both conserved end residues are part of each CDR3. The D gene is left open where the match is weak. Clone size is shown for a subset of rows, as once, few, many or a class of expanded clone.

j_gene: TRBJ2-1; abundance: -; d_gene: TRBD1; v_gene: TRBV19; CDR3nt: TGTGCCAGTAGTATAGGGGACAGGGGTCTTGGGAATGAGCAGTTCTTC; CDR3aa: CASSIGDRGLGNEQFF
j_gene: TRBJ1-5; abundance: -; d_gene: TRBD1; v_gene: TRBV7-2; CDR3nt: TGTGCCAGCAGCTTGACAGGGGTAAATCAGCCCCAGCATTTT; CDR3aa: CASSLTGVNQPQHF
j_gene: TRBJ1-5; abundance: -; d_gene: TRBD1; v_gene: TRBV6-4; CDR3nt: TGTGCCAGCAGCATAGGACAGGAGGTGAGAAGCAATCAGCCCCAGCATTTT; CDR3aa: CASSIGQEVRSNQPQHF
j_gene: TRBJ2-3; abundance: once; d_gene: TRBD1; v_gene: TRBV30; CDR3nt: TGTGCCTGGACCCAGACAGGGGTTGGGCGCACAGATACGCAGTATTTT; CDR3aa: CAWTQTGVGRTDTQYF
j_gene: TRBJ1-1; abundance: -; d_gene: -; v_gene: TRBV11-1; CDR3nt: TGTGCCAGCAGCTACCGGACGGTAATGGACACTGAAGCTTTCTTT; CDR3aa: CASSYRTVMDTEAFF
j_gene: TRBJ1-4; abundance: -; d_gene: -; v_gene: TRBV5-8; CDR3nt: TGTGCCAGCAGCTTCGAGGACCTCAGGGAAAAACTGTTTTTT; CDR3aa: CASSFEDLREKLFF
j_gene: TRBJ1-3; abundance: -; d_gene: TRBD1; v_gene: TRBV30; CDR3nt: TGTGCCTGGAGCGACCTGGGACAGGGGCTTAACACCATATATTTT; CDR3aa: CAWSDLGQGLNTIYF
j_gene: TRBJ1-1; abundance: -; d_gene: -; v_gene: TRBV10-1; CDR3nt: TGCGCCAGCAGTGGACGGTTGAACACTGAAGCTTTCTTT; CDR3aa: CASSGRLNTEAFF
j_gene: TRBJ1-1; abundance: -; d_gene: -; v_gene: TRBV10-3; CDR3nt: TGTGCCATCAGTGAGTCCTGGGGGCGCACTGAAGCTTTCTTT; CDR3aa: CAISESWGRTEAFF
j_gene: TRBJ2-1; abundance: -; d_gene: TRBD2; v_gene: TRBV11-3; CDR3nt: TGTGCCAGCAGCTCACGAGCGGGAGGGCCGAGCGATGAGCAGTTCTTC; CDR3aa: CASSSRAGGPSDEQFF
j_gene: TRBJ2-6; abundance: -; d_gene: TRBD1; v_gene: TRBV27; CDR3nt: TGTGCCAGCAGTTTAGGGCAGGGGGCCTGGTCTGGGGCCAACGTCCTGACTTTC; CDR3aa: CASSLGQGAWSGANVLTF
j_gene: TRBJ1-5; abundance: once; d_gene: -; v_gene: TRBV3-1/TRBV3-2; CDR3nt: TGTGCCAGCAGCGGCTCAGAGGCGGGTCAGGTTTCCCAGCATTTT; CDR3aa: CASSGSEAGQVSQHF
j_gene: TRBJ2-3; abundance: few; d_gene: -; v_gene: TRBV7-3; CDR3nt: TGTGCCAGCAGCACCCTTCCGGGAGACAGCACAGATACGCAGTATTTT; CDR3aa: CASSTLPGDSTDTQYF
j_gene: TRBJ1-1; abundance: -; d_gene: -; v_gene: TRBV2; CDR3nt: TGTGCCAGCAGTGACGGGTGGGGGCAGAGGACTGAAGCTTTCTTT; CDR3aa: CASSDGWGQRTEAFF
j_gene: TRBJ1-1; abundance: -; d_gene: TRBD1; v_gene: TRBV19; CDR3nt: TGTGCCAGTAGTCTCTGGACAGGGGTGGGGCACACTGAAGCTTTCTTT; CDR3aa: CASSLWTGVGHTEAFF
j_gene: TRBJ1-1; abundance: -; d_gene: TRBD1; v_gene: TRBV3-1/TRBV3-2; CDR3nt: TGTGCCAGCAGCCAAGGGACAGGGAGGACTGAAGCTTTCTTT; CDR3aa: CASSQGTGRTEAFF
j_gene: TRBJ2-2; abundance: -; d_gene: -; v_gene: TRBV7-9; CDR3nt: TGTGCCAGCAGCCCCGTTTGGACGGTAAACACCGGGGAGCTGTTTTTT; CDR3aa: CASSPVWTVNTGELFF